The 10 T cell receptor beta chains given below trace back to one sample, sequenced in a study of cytomegalovirus exposure and HLA in healthy donors. Researchers ran the PCR with 60 Vbeta and 13 Jbeta primers. Some clones are missing from TCRdb's copy, which holds only in-frame ones; the method was immunoSEQ multiplex PCR. The data hold some 110,000 clones, with 78% observed a single time. The material sequenced was PBMCs. The source is a woman aged 35 to 49 in good health and CMV-seronegative.

The rearrangement links TRBV2 to TRBJ1-1, with unresolved D. This CDR3 has 13 amino acids. Germline CDR1 and CDR2: SNHLY and FYNNEI. The V end was cut by 4 bases, the J end by 1 base, with 7 bases between. The CDR3 DNA is TGTGCCAGCAGTGGGCACCCGAACACTGAAGCTTTCTTT. This encodes CASSGHPNTEAFF. The full variable domain, its missing parts supplied by reference TRBV2 and TRBJ1-1, is EPEVTQTPSHQVTQMGQEVILRCVPISNHLYFYWYRQILGQKVEFLVSFYNNEISEKSEIFDDQFSVERPDGSNFTLKIRSTKLEDSAMYFCASSGHPNTEAFFGQGTRLTVV.

The CDR3 nucleotides are TGTGCCAGCAGTTACCCGGGGGGGACTGAAGCTTTCTTT. It is translated as CASSYPGGTEAFF. The rearrangement uses TRBV6-5 and TRBJ1-1, with D perhaps matching TRBD1 (5 bases). Trimming pared 2 bases from V and 5 bases from J, leaving 9 bases between. This CDR3 is 13 amino acids long. The germline V gene has CDR1 MNHEY and CDR2 SVGAGI.

The chain has TRBV28 and TRBJ1-1, with 7 positions matching TRBD1. Looked up from germline, CDR1 is MDHEN and CDR2 is SYDVKM. The CDR3 has 18 residues. Trimming took 4 bases from V and 4 from J; bases not matched to a gene: 18. Here the CDR3 reads CASSSYTGVSELITEAFF. CDR3 nucleotides: TGTGCCAGCAGTTCTTATACAGGGGTTTCGGAGCTTATCACTGAAGCTTTCTTT.

The chain employs TRBV10-3 and TRBJ2-2; 14 nucleotides agree with TRBD2. CDR3 length: 15 amino acids. CDR1 and CDR2 from the germline V gene are ENHRY and SYGVKD. The junction had 1 base not matched to a gene; V was cut back by 6 bases and J by 4 bases. CDR3 bases: TGTGCCATCAGAGGGACTAGCGGGAGCACCGGGGAGCTGTTTTTT. As protein: CAIRGTSGSTGELFF.

In this sample, this clone turned up once. The chain is built from TRBV28 and TRBJ2-5, with 9 nucleotides matching TRBD1. The length of the CDR3 is 14 residues. Trimming cost V 4 bases and J 3 bases; bases outside gene matches: 3. CDR1 is MDHEN and CDR2 is SYDVKM in the germline V gene. The CDR3 DNA reads TGTGCCAGCAGTTCACAGGGGGCCGAAGAGACCCAGTACTTC. It translates to CASSSQGAEETQYF. Based on the CDR3 plus reference TRBV28 and TRBJ2-5, the full variable domain is DVKVTQSSRYLVKRTGEKVFLECVQDMDHENMFWYRQDPGLGLRLIYFSYDVKMKEKGDIPEGYSVSREKKERFSLILESASTNQTSMYLCASSSQGAEETQYFGPGTRLLVL.

This clone appeared a single time. The chain uses TRBV5-1 and TRBJ2-2; D uncertain. The germline V gene encodes CDR1 SGHRS and CDR2 YFSETQ. The CDR3 spans 14 residues. V gave up 7 bases and J gave up 4 bases, with 14 bases separating them. CDR3 protein: CASRSVGFTGELFF. As DNA, the CDR3 is TGCGCCAGCCGGAGCGTGGGTTTCACCGGGGAGCTGTTTTTT.

This clone appeared a single time. The J gene is TRBJ2-7, the V gene TRBV28; possible D gene TRBD1, 6 bases. The V end lost 3 bases, the J end lost 0 bases, and 9 bases lay between the germline ends. Germline V gives CDR1 MDHEN, CDR2 SYDVKM. The CDR3 contains 14 residues. The chain's CDR3 is CASSLARGSYEQYF. In DNA form, the CDR3 reads TGTGCCAGCAGTTTGGCCAGGGGCTCCTACGAGCAGTACTTC.

This clone came up a few times. The V gene is TRBV11-2, the J gene TRBJ2-6, with 8 bases lining up with TRBD2. Looked up from germline, CDR1 is SGHAT and CDR2 is FQNNGV. J was trimmed by 1 base and V by 2 bases; bases with no gene match: 10. The length of the CDR3 is 19 residues. CDR3 in amino acids: CASSLSIREGRSGANVLTF. DNA of the CDR3: TGTGCCAGCAGCTTAAGTATACGGGAGGGTCGATCTGGGGCCAACGTCCTGACTTTC.

V is TRBV9 and J is TRBJ2-1, with 8 bases lining up with TRBD2. Per germline, CDR1 SGDLS and CDR2 YYNGEE. The trim removed 5 bases at V and 4 bases at J, leaving 5 bases unmatched. The CDR3 sequence is 14 residues long. CDR3 protein: CASSGASGYNEQFF. The CDR3, as DNA: TGTGCCAGCAGTGGCGCTAGCGGGTACAATGAGCAGTTCTTC.

The rearrangement joins TRBV27 to TRBJ1-1; no reliable D call. Per germline, CDR1 MNHEY and CDR2 SMNVEV (reference sequence). This CDR3 has 14 amino acids. The ends were cut back, 0 bases at V and 2 bases at J, with 7 bases in the middle. The CDR3 here is CASSLSYRNTEAFF. The CDR3 DNA reads as TGTGCCAGCAGTTTATCATACAGAAACACTGAAGCTTTCTTT.